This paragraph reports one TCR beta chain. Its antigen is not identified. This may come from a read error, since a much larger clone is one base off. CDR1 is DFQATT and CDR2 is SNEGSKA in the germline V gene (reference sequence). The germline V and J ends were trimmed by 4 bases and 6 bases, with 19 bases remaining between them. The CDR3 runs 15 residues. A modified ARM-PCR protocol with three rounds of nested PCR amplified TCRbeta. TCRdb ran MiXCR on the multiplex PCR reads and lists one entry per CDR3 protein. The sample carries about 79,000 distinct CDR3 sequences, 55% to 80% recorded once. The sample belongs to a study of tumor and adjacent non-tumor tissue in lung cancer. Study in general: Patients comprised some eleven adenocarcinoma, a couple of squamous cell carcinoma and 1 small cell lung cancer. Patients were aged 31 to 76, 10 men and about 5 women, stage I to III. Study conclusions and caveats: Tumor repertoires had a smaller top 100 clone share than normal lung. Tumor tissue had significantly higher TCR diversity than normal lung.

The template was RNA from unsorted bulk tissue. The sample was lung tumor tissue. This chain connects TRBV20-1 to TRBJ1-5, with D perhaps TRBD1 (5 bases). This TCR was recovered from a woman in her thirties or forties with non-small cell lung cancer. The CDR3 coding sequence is TGCAGTGCTACCCAGGCGGGGCGAGATTTTCAGCCCCAGCATTTT. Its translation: CSATQAGRDFQPQHF.